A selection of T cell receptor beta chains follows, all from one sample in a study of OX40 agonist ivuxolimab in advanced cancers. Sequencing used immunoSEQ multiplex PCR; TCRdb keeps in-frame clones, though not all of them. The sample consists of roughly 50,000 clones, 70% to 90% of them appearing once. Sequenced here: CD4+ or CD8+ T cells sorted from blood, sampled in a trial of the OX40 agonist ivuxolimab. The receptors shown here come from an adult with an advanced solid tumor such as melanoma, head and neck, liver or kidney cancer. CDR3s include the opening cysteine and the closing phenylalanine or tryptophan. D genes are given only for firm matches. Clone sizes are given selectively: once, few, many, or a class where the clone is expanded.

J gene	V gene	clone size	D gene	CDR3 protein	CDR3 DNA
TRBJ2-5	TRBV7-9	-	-	CASSSGALFGGSTETQYF	TGTGCCAGCAGCTCAGGGGCCCTTTTCGGCGGGAGTACCGAGACCCAGTACTTC
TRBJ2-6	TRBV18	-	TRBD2	CASSPFPGGAGANVLTF	TGTGCCAGCTCACCGTTCCCGGGGGGGGCTGGGGCCAACGTCCTGACTTTC
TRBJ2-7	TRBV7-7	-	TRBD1	CASSLGDRGLHEQYF	TGTGCCAGCAGCTTAGGGGACAGGGGGCTCCACGAGCAGTACTTC
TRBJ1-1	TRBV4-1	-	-	CASSQDVGTYTEAFF	TGCGCCAGCAGCCAAGATGTCGGGACTTACACTGAAGCTTTCTTT
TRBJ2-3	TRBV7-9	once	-	CASRSITDTQYF	TGTGCCAGCAGGAGTATAACAGATACGCAGTATTTT
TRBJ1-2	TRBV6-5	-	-	CASSYGEGYTF	TGTGCCAGCAGTTATGGGGAGGGCTACACCTTC
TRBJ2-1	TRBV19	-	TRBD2	CASSIQRDGDEQFF	TGTGCCAGTAGTATCCAGCGGGATGGGGATGAGCAGTTCTTC
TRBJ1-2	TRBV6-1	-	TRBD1	CASSPRTGGKGGYTF	TGTGCCAGCAGCCCTAGGACAGGGGGCAAGGGTGGCTACACCTTC
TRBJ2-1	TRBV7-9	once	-	CASSFAGLEQFF	TGTGCCAGCAGCTTTGCAGGGTTGGAACAGTTCTTC
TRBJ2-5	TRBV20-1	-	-	CSVGETQYF	TGCAGTGTCGGAGAGACCCAGTACTTC
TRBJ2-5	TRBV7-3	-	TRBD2	CASSLEGRETETQYF	TGTGCCAGCAGCTTAGAAGGGAGGGAAACAGAGACCCAGTACTTC